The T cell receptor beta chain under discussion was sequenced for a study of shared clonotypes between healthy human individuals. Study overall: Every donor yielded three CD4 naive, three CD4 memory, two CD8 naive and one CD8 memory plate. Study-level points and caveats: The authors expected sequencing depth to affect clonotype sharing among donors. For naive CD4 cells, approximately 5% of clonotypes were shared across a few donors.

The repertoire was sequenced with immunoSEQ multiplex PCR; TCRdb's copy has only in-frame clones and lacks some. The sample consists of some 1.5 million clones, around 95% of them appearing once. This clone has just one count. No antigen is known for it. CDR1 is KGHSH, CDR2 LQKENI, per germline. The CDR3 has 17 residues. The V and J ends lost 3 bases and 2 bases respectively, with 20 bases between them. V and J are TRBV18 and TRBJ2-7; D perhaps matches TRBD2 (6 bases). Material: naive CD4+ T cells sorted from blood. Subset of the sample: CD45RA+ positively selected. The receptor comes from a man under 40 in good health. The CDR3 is CASSPKHGTWTTYEQYF. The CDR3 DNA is TGTGCCAGCTCACCGAAACACGGGACTTGGACGACCTACGAGCAGTACTTC.